These 9 T cell receptor beta chains originate from one sample sequenced in a study of cytomegalovirus exposure and HLA in healthy donors (dated by TCRdb to 2016 to 2017). Preparation of the library involved the immunoSEQ multiplex PCR assay. The table comes from immuneACCESS by way of TCRdb, which keeps in-frame sequences with V and J called. Part of the clones is missing from these tables; in studies checked, under half for an unresolved V gene and the rest for unknown reasons. The sample has about 120,000 clones on record, 95% to 96% of them singletons. The top ten clones comprise about 1.8% of the sample. The source material was PBMCs. The receptors come from a man aged 18-30 years in good health and CMV-seronegative.

The chain's CDR3 is CASSQAGQGAVGYTF. The CDR3 nucleotides read TGCGCCAGCAGCCAGGCTGGACAGGGGGCGGTTGGCTACACCTTC. The chain uses TRBV4-1 and TRBJ1-2; TRBD1 aligns across 11 bases. The germline gives CDR1 MGHRA, CDR2 YSYEKL. With V trimmed by 3 bases and J by 7 bases, 7 bases remained unmatched. CDR3 length: 15 amino acids.

CDR3 DNA: TGTGCCTGGAGCCAAAATGAAAAACTGTTTTTT. Protein sequence: CAWSQNEKLFF. The chain employs TRBV30 and TRBJ1-4; D remains ambiguous. The CDR3 contains 11 residues. The V gene lost 3 bases and the J gene lost 5 bases, with 4 bases spanning the gap. The germline V gene encodes CDR1 GTSNPN and CDR2 SVGIG (reference sequence).

The V and J genes are TRBV9 and TRBJ2-7, with 10 bases identical to TRBD2. CDR1 and CDR2 from the germline V gene are SGDLS and YYNGEE. Losses at the gene ends were 2 bases for V and 2 bases for J; bases not matched to a gene: 4. CDR3 length equals 15 residues. The CDR3 DNA reads TGTGCCAGCAGCGTCACTAGCGGGGTCCCCTACGAGCAGTACTTC. This codes for CASSVTSGVPYEQYF.

The chain combines TRBV15 with TRBJ1-5; 8 bases align to TRBD1. V shed 0 bases, J shed 2 bases, and the junction held 3 bases outside the gene matches. This CDR3 has 16 amino acids. The germline V gene encodes CDR1 LNHNV and CDR2 YYDKDF (reference sequence). CDR3 protein: CATSRDVTGGNQPQHF. CDR3 sequence (DNA): TGTGCCACCAGCAGAGATGTGACAGGGGGCAATCAGCCCCAGCATTTT.

V usage is TRBV7-2 and J usage is TRBJ2-3, with TRBD1 identical over 7 bases. From germline, CDR1 is SGHTA and CDR2 FQGNSA. Trimming at V came to 6 bases and at J to 3 bases, leaving 6 bases not matched to a gene. The CDR3 contains 14 residues. This CDR3 reads CASRPGTVTDTQYF. The CDR3 DNA is TGTGCCAGCAGACCCGGGACAGTTACAGATACGCAGTATTTT.

The table lists this clone with a count of one. The chain combines TRBV7-9 with TRBJ2-5; TRBD2 agrees at 10 bases. The CDR3 is 14 amino acids. Losses at the gene ends were 2 bases for V and 4 bases for J; bases not matched to a gene: 1. Germline lookup yields CDR1 SEHNR and CDR2 FQNEAQ (reference sequence). In nucleotides, the CDR3 is TGTGCCAGCAGCTTAAGGACTAGCGGAGAGACCCAGTACTTC. Amino acid sequence: CASSLRTSGETQYF.

The chain uses TRBV5-6 and TRBJ2-2, with TRBD1 identical over 7 bases. Germline CDR1 SGHDT, CDR2 YYEEEE. The V segment lost 4 bases and the J segment 6 bases; nucleotides outside the gene matches: 6. The CDR3 runs 14 residues. The CDR3 here is CASSPGQFAGELFF. CDR3 DNA: TGTGCCAGCAGCCCGGGACAGTTCGCCGGGGAGCTGTTTTTT.

J is TRBJ2-1 and V is TRBV28; maybe TRBD2 (5 bases). V lost 3 bases and J lost 14, with 11 bases in between. Germline assignment: CDR1 MDHEN and CDR2 SYDVKM. The CDR3 runs to 11 residues. The CDR3 nucleotides are TGTGCCAGCAGTTTCCGGGATTCTGAGTTCTTC. This sequence encodes CASSFRDSEFF.

The chain carries TRBV9 and TRBJ2-1; the D gene is possibly TRBD2 (5 bases). Trimming stripped 1 base from V and 5 bases from J, with 16 bases between. The CDR3 sequence is 16 residues long. Germline V gene data show CDR1 as SGDLS and CDR2 as YYNGEE. The CDR3 region has the DNA TGTGCCAGCAGCGTAAGTCTCCGGCTAGCCAACAATGAGCAGTTCTTC. This codes for CASSVSLRLANNEQFF.